The sequence of this T cell receptor (beta chain) was determined in a study of shared clonotypes between healthy human individuals (dated by TCRdb to about 2020). As for the study more broadly: The cohort included three men and a couple of women between 18 and 49 years of age. Libraries were prepared and TCR repertoires were sequenced by different laboratories using diverse techniques, in order to increase sequencing depth and limit assay-specific biases. To estimate repertoire size and how much clonotypes are shared between individuals, the study performed deep sequencing of blood TCR repertoires from a few healthy adults. Between about 0.85 and 9.5 billion PBMCs per donor were obtained by leukapheresis. Per donor, three plates each were used for CD4 naive and CD4 memory, two for CD8 naive, and one for CD8 memory. Broad study findings and their caveats: The small number of donors limited the genetic and exposure-history diversity represented. Approximately 5% of naive CD4, roughly 3.6% of naive CD8, 2.3% of memory CD4, and 0.35% to 0.5% of memory CD8 clonotypes were shared across several donors. Based on pairwise subsampling, the degree of clonotype sharing among donors was expected to be affected by sequencing depth. Naive subsets generally had larger estimated clonotype richness than memory subsets. Rarefaction of sorted-subset datasets indicated incomplete sequencing despite the large sequencing depth. Compared with non-shared clonotypes, the clonotypes found in all four sorted-subset donors had higher generation probabilities. Only blood was sampled, and tissue TCR repertoires likely differ from those in blood.

The donors were healthy, HIV-negative adults with no recently reported acute infections or vaccinations. Every donor was a Caucasian adult residing in Nashville, Tennessee, USA. Magnetic negative selection was used to enrich CD4+ T cells, after which naive cells were positively selected on CD45RA and the negative fraction became the memory subset. Blood was obtained by leukapheresis, after which PBMCs were separated by Ficoll-Histopaque density gradient centrifugation and cryopreserved in liquid nitrogen vapor phase. Analytical flow cytometry was used to check the purity and quantity of every magnetically sorted T cell population. From each sorted fraction, genomic DNA was isolated and quantified by UV absorbance on a Nanodrop 2000c. Using the deep immunoSEQ assay, TCR CDR3 regions were amplified from genomic DNA by multiplex PCR. For each cell subset, the extracted genomic DNA was distributed evenly across all wells of several immunoSEQ 96-well plates, and each plate served as one replicate. For sorted subsets, around 0.2 ug genomic DNA, equal to approximately 30,000 T cell genomes, was loaded into each replicate PCR. Purified libraries were quantified with a Qubit 3.0 fluorometer, sized on a Bioanalyzer 2100, and re-quantified with the KAPA Library Quantification kit. Every immunoSEQ 96-well plate was sequenced on a separate single-read 150-cycle Illumina NextSeq 550 flow cell. The paper's data handling went like this. Because only junctional sequences without quality scores were contained in the immunoSEQ output, filtering matching that applied to full-length reads could not be performed. To assign V/J genes and CDR3, sequences were annotated using PyIR, a Python wrapper for IgBLAST v1.9, with IMGT germline references. Reads were filtered out if the reads had weak V/J assignments (E-value above 1e-6), no CDR3, stop codons, out-of-frame junctions, or ambiguous translated residues. V3J clonotypes were defined as sequences sharing the same inferred V gene, J gene, and CDR3 amino acid sequence. Percentage overlap between repertoires was calculated by dividing the number of shared unique clonotypes by the size of the smaller repertoire. Richness of each repertoire was evaluated using RTK rarefaction, the Chao1 estimator, and Recon v2.1 estimates of unobserved clonotypes. Generation probabilities for all TCRbeta clonotypes obtained by the gDNA method from a handful of donors were computed using OLGA. TCRdb retrieved this table from immuneACCESS and kept in-frame rearrangements only. Not all clones are present; in checked studies, unresolved V genes account for under half, and no reason is known for the remainder. That table is the source of V, J and clone size, and D and trimming were worked out from the DNA. A total of roughly 2,500,000 clones appear in this sample, roughly 93% of them only once. The top ten constitute 0.36% of the sample.

V is reduced by 5 bases and J by 5 bases, leaving a spacing of 12 bases between them. The CDR3 goes from the cysteine to the phenylalanine over 13 residues. The read is trimmed to its CDR3 DNA, 39 bases read in frame from base 1. CDR1 and CDR2, per the germline V gene, are SGHTA and FQGTGA. This clone was seen once. Its specific antigen is unknown. Per-base quality was not reported, and no clone a single base away is much larger than it. Other DNA sequences in this specimen translate into the identical CDR3. The rearranged chain carries TRBV7-3 and TRBJ2-5, with TRBD2 perhaps the D gene, on 6 matching bases. This receptor was taken from a young man in good health. Some clones in this sample may be carry-over from other donors' samples. Sequencing was performed on naive CD4+ T cells from PBMCs. The cell subset or site label, read with the paper, signifies: CD45RA+ positively selected. CDR3 reads: CASSPPGGETQYF. The DNA sequence is given as TGTGCCAGCAGCCCCCCAGGAGGGGAGACCCAGTACTTC.